The source of this T cell receptor beta chain is a study of cytomegalovirus exposure and HLA in healthy donors. Study-wide points: The study had only CMV serostatus as immune exposure information.

As concerns this clone: Antigen: not known.

V lost 6 bases, J lost 2 bases, and 11 bases lay in between. Germline V gene lookup returns CDR1 MDHEN and CDR2 SYDVKM. The CDR3 has 14 amino acids. The PCR was carried out with 60 Vbeta primers and 13 Jbeta primers. Using immunoSEQ multiplex PCR, the repertoire was profiled, and TCRdb retains in-frame clones only, with some absent. The table shows approximately 170,000 clones, with more than 60% occurring only once. The sample comprised PBMCs. This TCR was sampled from a female donor in good health and CMV-seronegative. The chain couples TRBV28 to TRBJ1-3; D is perhaps TRBD1 (5 bases). This chain's CDR3 is CASSVTGAGNTIYF. Written as DNA, the CDR3 is TGTGCCAGCAGCGTAACAGGTGCTGGAAACACCATATATTTT.